A selection of T cell receptor beta chains follows, all from one sample in a study of blood T cell repertoires in COVID-19. The method was immunoSEQ multiplex PCR; TCRdb's version includes in-frame clones alone and lacks a portion of them. The repertoire has over 40,000 clones, about 80% of them found once; the top ten carry about 2.8%. Material: peripheral blood. The receptor source for this set is a woman in her fifties or sixties with acute or convalescent COVID-19. The CDR3 runs from the conserved cysteine through the conserved F or W. The D gene is left open where the match is weak. Where a row states a size, it is once, few, many or the class of an expanded clone; other rows omit it.

j_gene: TRBJ1-2; len: 12; d_gene: NA; v_gene: TRBV29-1; abundance: NA; CDR3nt: TGCAGCGTTGAAGGTCGCGTAAGTGGCTACACCTTC; CDR3aa: CSVEGRVSGYTF
j_gene: TRBJ2-5; len: 14; d_gene: TRBD1; v_gene: TRBV15; abundance: NA; CDR3nt: TGTGCCACCAGCAGTGGGGACAGGTTGGAGACCCAGTACTTC; CDR3aa: CATSSGDRLETQYF
j_gene: TRBJ2-5; len: 16; d_gene: NA; v_gene: TRBV7-9; abundance: NA; CDR3nt: TGTGCCAGCAGCATTAGGGGGGGTCGGGTACAAGAGACCCAGTACTTC; CDR3aa: CASSIRGGRVQETQYF
j_gene: TRBJ1-4; len: 13; d_gene: NA; v_gene: TRBV7-3; abundance: once; CDR3nt: TGTGCCAACACAGGGTCGGGGAATGAAAAACTGTTTTTT; CDR3aa: CANTGSGNEKLFF
j_gene: TRBJ2-7; len: 13; d_gene: NA; v_gene: TRBV5-4; abundance: NA; CDR3nt: TGTGCCAGCAGCTTGAACAGGGACAACGAGCAGTACTTC; CDR3aa: CASSLNRDNEQYF
j_gene: TRBJ1-4; len: 15; d_gene: TRBD1; v_gene: TRBV18; abundance: NA; CDR3nt: TGTGCCAGCTCACCTCAGGACGGACAGGGGCCAAAACTGTTTTTT; CDR3aa: CASSPQDGQGPKLFF
j_gene: TRBJ2-7; len: 16; d_gene: TRBD1; v_gene: TRBV2; abundance: NA; CDR3nt: TGTGCCAGCAGTGAACCCCGGGACAGGGGAACCTACGAGCAGTACTTC; CDR3aa: CASSEPRDRGTYEQYF
j_gene: TRBJ1-5; len: 13; d_gene: NA; v_gene: TRBV2; abundance: NA; CDR3nt: TGTGCCAGCAGTGTCTCTCCCAATCAGCCCCAGCATTTT; CDR3aa: CASSVSPNQPQHF
j_gene: TRBJ2-1; len: 14; d_gene: TRBD2; v_gene: TRBV6-5; abundance: NA; CDR3nt: TGTGCCAGCAGGACTAGCGGAGGTTACAATGAGCAGTTCTTC; CDR3aa: CASRTSGGYNEQFF
j_gene: TRBJ2-1; len: 14; d_gene: TRBD2; v_gene: TRBV5-1; abundance: NA; CDR3nt: TGCGCCAGCAGCACCATAGCGGGGTCGAATGAGCAGTTCTTC; CDR3aa: CASSTIAGSNEQFF
j_gene: TRBJ1-2; len: 16; d_gene: NA; v_gene: TRBV3-1/TRBV3-2; abundance: once; CDR3nt: TGTGCCAGCAGCCAAAGCCACACAGGGAGAACCCGCGGCTACACCTTC; CDR3aa: CASSQSHTGRTRGYTF
j_gene: TRBJ2-5; len: 13; d_gene: NA; v_gene: TRBV11-2; abundance: once; CDR3nt: TGTGCCAGCAGCCAACGAGCCGAGGGGACCCAGTACTTC; CDR3aa: CASSQRAEGTQYF
j_gene: TRBJ1-5; len: 15; d_gene: NA; v_gene: TRBV2; abundance: NA; CDR3nt: TGTGCCAGCAGTGGGGAAGGACTTAGCAATCAGCCCCAGCATTTT; CDR3aa: CASSGEGLSNQPQHF
j_gene: TRBJ2-1; len: 14; d_gene: TRBD1; v_gene: TRBV30; abundance: once; CDR3nt: TGTGCCTGGTCTCGGACAGGGAATAACAATGAGCAGTTCTTC; CDR3aa: CAWSRTGNNNEQFF
j_gene: TRBJ1-2; len: 16; d_gene: TRBD1; v_gene: TRBV19; abundance: NA; CDR3nt: TGTGCCAGTAACATCCCGTTCCGACAGGGAGGTACGGGCTACACCTTC; CDR3aa: CASNIPFRQGGTGYTF
j_gene: TRBJ1-5; len: 13; d_gene: NA; v_gene: TRBV12-3/TRBV12-4; abundance: NA; CDR3nt: TGTGCCAGCAGTTTGGGGGCGTCATCGCCCCAGCATTTT; CDR3aa: CASSLGASSPQHF
j_gene: TRBJ2-1; len: 13; d_gene: TRBD1; v_gene: TRBV19; abundance: once; CDR3nt: TGTGCCAGTAGCGACAGGGTTAAGCATGAGCAGTTCTTC; CDR3aa: CASSDRVKHEQFF
j_gene: TRBJ2-3; len: 16; d_gene: TRBD2; v_gene: TRBV3-1/TRBV3-2; abundance: NA; CDR3nt: TGTGCCAGCAGCTTACTAGCGGGAGGGGGCACAGATACGCAGTATTTT; CDR3aa: CASSLLAGGGTDTQYF
j_gene: TRBJ2-1; len: 16; d_gene: TRBD2; v_gene: TRBV5-1; abundance: once; CDR3nt: TGCGCCAGCAGTCTTAGCGGGGACACGACCTACAATGAGCAGTTCTTC; CDR3aa: CASSLSGDTTYNEQFF
j_gene: TRBJ2-1; len: 13; d_gene: TRBD1; v_gene: TRBV5-1; abundance: NA; CDR3nt: TGCGCCAGCAGCGTGGACAGGGGGGATGAGCAGTTCTTC; CDR3aa: CASSVDRGDEQFF
j_gene: TRBJ1-3; len: 12; d_gene: NA; v_gene: TRBV30; abundance: NA; CDR3nt: TGTGCCTGGAGCCTGTATCTGAACACCATATATTTT; CDR3aa: CAWSLYLNTIYF
j_gene: TRBJ1-2; len: 14; d_gene: NA; v_gene: TRBV2; abundance: NA; CDR3nt: TGTGCCAGCAGTGAATACACAGGGAGATATGGCTACACCTTC; CDR3aa: CASSEYTGRYGYTF
j_gene: TRBJ2-5; len: 15; d_gene: TRBD2; v_gene: TRBV9; abundance: NA; CDR3nt: TGTGCCAGCAGCGTAGGAGCGGGGACTCAAGAGACCCAGTACTTC; CDR3aa: CASSVGAGTQETQYF
j_gene: TRBJ1-3; len: 16; d_gene: NA; v_gene: TRBV9; abundance: NA; CDR3nt: TGTGCCAGCAGTCTTAGCCCGGTTCTCTCTGGAAACACCATATATTTT; CDR3aa: CASSLSPVLSGNTIYF
j_gene: TRBJ2-1; len: 13; d_gene: NA; v_gene: TRBV5-1; abundance: NA; CDR3nt: TGCGCCAGCAGCCGCGAGGTGAGCGATGAGCAGTTCTTC; CDR3aa: CASSREVSDEQFF
j_gene: TRBJ2-7; len: 15; d_gene: TRBD2; v_gene: TRBV18; abundance: NA; CDR3nt: TGTGCCAGCTCACCACGAAGCGGGGCCTCCTACGAGCAGTACTTC; CDR3aa: CASSPRSGASYEQYF
j_gene: TRBJ1-5; len: 12; d_gene: NA; v_gene: TRBV12-3/TRBV12-4; abundance: NA; CDR3nt: TGTGCCAGCAGGTCAGGGATGCAGCCCCAGCATTTT; CDR3aa: CASRSGMQPQHF
j_gene: TRBJ1-5; len: 15; d_gene: NA; v_gene: TRBV10-1; abundance: NA; CDR3nt: TGCGCCAGCAGTGAGTCGAAACTGAGCAATCAGCCCCAGCATTTT; CDR3aa: CASSESKLSNQPQHF
j_gene: TRBJ2-5; len: 12; d_gene: NA; v_gene: TRBV5-5; abundance: NA; CDR3nt: TGTGCCAGCAGCTGGAGTGGAGAGACCCAGTACTTC; CDR3aa: CASSWSGETQYF
j_gene: TRBJ2-5; len: 16; d_gene: NA; v_gene: TRBV5-1; abundance: NA; CDR3nt: TGCGCCAGCAGCTCTGACGGGACACGGGTAGGAGAGACCCAGTACTTC; CDR3aa: CASSSDGTRVGETQYF
j_gene: TRBJ1-3; len: 12; d_gene: NA; v_gene: TRBV29-1; abundance: NA; CDR3nt: TGCAGCGTTTTCGATTTTGGAGACACCATATATTTT; CDR3aa: CSVFDFGDTIYF
j_gene: TRBJ2-1; len: 15; d_gene: TRBD2; v_gene: TRBV6-2/TRBV6-3; abundance: few; CDR3nt: TGTGCCAGCAGTCACCCTAGCGGGGAATACAATGAGCAGTTCTTC; CDR3aa: CASSHPSGEYNEQFF
j_gene: TRBJ2-3; len: 16; d_gene: TRBD2; v_gene: TRBV4-2; abundance: NA; CDR3nt: TGTGCCAGCAGCCAAGATAATAGCGGGAGAGTGGATACGCAGTATTTT; CDR3aa: CASSQDNSGRVDTQYF